Presented here are 28 T cell receptor beta chains from one specimen sequenced in a study of cytomegalovirus exposure and HLA in healthy donors. PCR was performed using 60 Vbeta and 13 Jbeta primers. Method: immunoSEQ multiplex PCR; TCRdb's copy keeps in-frame clones and lacks some. The sample has about 37,000 clones, 80% to 90% seen once. Sequences were obtained from PBMCs. These receptors were collected from a middle-aged woman in good health and CMV-seronegative.

The chain has TRBV7-9 and TRBJ1-4; 8 bases are shared with TRBD1. Germline V gives CDR1 SEHNR, CDR2 FQNEAQ (reference sequence). Trimming removed 5 bases from V and 7 bases from J; junction bases left unmatched: 12. This CDR3 comprises 16 residues. The CDR3 loop reads CASSLGQAGVGEKLFF. As DNA, the CDR3 is TGTGCCAGCAGCCTGGGACAGGCGGGGGTTGGTGAAAAACTGTTTTTT.

The J gene is TRBJ2-7, the V gene TRBV5-1; 9 bases line up with TRBD1. The CDR3 loop spans 15 amino acids. V was pared by 0 bases and J by 5 bases, with 6 bases of the junction left unmatched. Looked up from germline, CDR1 is SGHRS and CDR2 is YFSETQ. The CDR3: CASSLGQGGPDEQYF. The CDR3 nucleotides read TGCGCCAGCAGCTTGGGACAGGGGGGACCCGACGAGCAGTACTTC.

The J gene is TRBJ1-4, the V gene TRBV5-6; D possibly corresponds to TRBD1 (5 bases). V lost 1 base and J lost 8, with 12 bases in between. Looked up from germline, CDR1 is SGHDT and CDR2 is YYEEEE. CDR3 size: 14 residues. Written as DNA, the CDR3 is TGTGCCAGCAGCTTGTTCGACAGAGGAGAAAAACTGTTTTTT. Protein: CASSLFDRGEKLFF.

This clone was observed a handful of times. V usage is TRBV7-2 and J usage is TRBJ1-4; D call uncertain. Deletions cut 5 bases from V and 10 bases from J, with 14 bases between. The germline gives CDR1 SGHTA, CDR2 FQGNSA. The CDR3 is 13 residues long. The CDR3 nucleotides are TGTGCCAGCAGCCGCCCTAATGATGGAAAACTGTTTTTT. Amino acid sequence: CASSRPNDGKLFF.

This clone was found once. The gene calls are TRBV28 and TRBJ1-6, with D possibly TRBD1 on 6 matching bases. Germline CDR1 MDHEN, CDR2 SYDVKM. The CDR3 contains 20 residues. V lost 3 bases to trimming and J lost 1 base, with 22 bases between them. The CDR3 DNA reads as TGTGCCAGCAGTTTCTGGGGGGGCCACAGGGCAAGGTCCTATAATTCACCCCTCCACTTT. Its protein product is CASSFWGGHRARSYNSPLHF.

This clone occurred a few times. J is TRBJ1-2 and V is TRBV27; D is unclear. Germline V CDR1 and CDR2: MNHEY, SMNVEV (reference sequence). V lost 0 bases, J lost 3 bases, and 11 bases lay in between. This CDR3 comprises 15 residues. The CDR3 sequence is CASSLSVSADYGYTF. CDR3 nucleotide sequence: TGTGCCAGCAGTTTATCGGTCTCGGCGGACTATGGCTACACCTTC.

This clone has a handful of counts. The chain uses TRBV28 and TRBJ1-2, with D possibly being TRBD1 (5 bases). The CDR3 spans 13 residues. The germline gives CDR1 MDHEN, CDR2 SYDVKM. The V gene lost 6 bases and the J gene lost 7 bases, with 15 bases spanning the gap. The CDR3 loop is CASRSPGELGYTF. CDR3 DNA sequence: TGTGCCAGCAGATCCCCGGGGGAACTTGGCTACACCTTC.

This chain connects TRBV9 to TRBJ2-5; the match to TRBD1 covers 7 bases. Germline CDR1 and CDR2: SGDLS and YYNGEE. Trimming took 4 bases from V and 2 from J; bases not matched to a gene: 5. The CDR3 spans 14 residues. CDR3 in amino acids: CASSPGTDQETQYF. The CDR3 bases are TGTGCCAGCAGCCCGGGGACAGATCAAGAGACCCAGTACTTC.

This sequence joins TRBV7-9 and TRBJ1-5; 7 positions agree with TRBD1. The V and J ends lost 5 bases and 1 base, in that order; junction bases with no gene match: 14. This CDR3 comprises 18 residues. Germline CDR1 SEHNR, CDR2 FQNEAQ (reference sequence). The CDR3 is CASSTTGTDIWSNQPQHF. DNA for the CDR3: TGTGCCAGCAGCACTACCGGGACAGATATTTGGAGCAATCAGCCCCAGCATTTT.

This clone was recorded once. The CDR3 nucleotides read TGTGCCAGCAGCTTCGAACCCCAAGCCCAAAATGAGCAGTTCTTC. Translation: CASSFEPQAQNEQFF. V usage is TRBV5-6 and J usage is TRBJ2-1; D not certain. V shed 2 bases and J shed 7 bases, with 16 bases lying between them. Germline V gene lookup returns CDR1 SGHDT and CDR2 YYEEEE. This CDR3 region has 15 residues.

This sequence joins TRBV12-5 and TRBJ1-2; D gene ambiguous. This CDR3 has 12 amino acids. Trimming cost V 5 bases and J 7 bases, with 11 bases left between them. The germline V gene encodes CDR1 LGHNT and CDR2 FRNRAP. CDR3 sequence reads: CASGLSIGGYTF. For the CDR3, the DNA is TGTGCTAGTGGTCTCTCCATCGGTGGCTACACCTTC.

This rearrangement joins TRBV28 to TRBJ1-1, with 7 positions matching TRBD1. Germline CDR1 reads MDHEN; CDR2 reads SYDVKM. This CDR3 comprises 13 residues. V lost 5 bases, J lost 0 bases, and 0 bases stayed unmatched. The DNA of the CDR3 is TGTGCCAGCAGTGGGACAGTGAACACTGAAGCTTTCTTT. It specifies CASSGTVNTEAFF. The complete variable domain, with remaining parts taken from reference TRBV28 and TRBJ1-1, reads DVKVTQSSRYLVKRTGEKVFLECVQDMDHENMFWYRQDPGLGLRLIYFSYDVKMKEKGDIPEGYSVSREKKERFSLILESASTNQTSMYLCASSGTVNTEAFFGQGTRLTVV.

This chain joins TRBV6-6 and TRBJ2-7, with D perhaps TRBD1 (5 bases). Germline lookup yields CDR1 MNHNY and CDR2 SVGAGI (reference sequence). V was cut by 2 bases and J by 3 bases, with 14 bases left in between. This CDR3 is built from 15 residues. The CDR3, as DNA: TGTGCCAGCAGTTACCACCCGGCAGGGTTCTACGAGCAGTACTTC. Its translation: CASSYHPAGFYEQYF.

CDR3 DNA sequence: TGTGCCAGCAGACACAGCGGGGGGCCAAGGAATGAGCAGTTCTTC. Protein product: CASRHSGGPRNEQFF. This chain joins TRBV27 and TRBJ2-1, with 9 bases aligning to TRBD2. Unmatched junction bases numbered 10, after V lost 6 bases and J lost 7 bases. The CDR3 is 15 residues long. Germline CDR1 and CDR2: MNHEY and SMNVEV (reference sequence).

This chain links TRBV7-9 with TRBJ2-3, with a weak D call TRBD1 (6 bases). Germline V gene data show CDR1 as SEHNR and CDR2 as FQNEAQ (reference sequence). This CDR3 region has 14 residues. V was trimmed by 5 bases and J by 4 bases, leaving 13 bases between them. CDR3 sequence: CASSRRAGADTQYF. Written as DNA, the CDR3 is TGTGCCAGCAGCCGCCGGGCAGGGGCAGATACGCAGTATTTT. Supplemented by reference TRBV7-9 and TRBJ2-3, the full variable domain reads DTGVSQNPRHKITKRGQNVTFRCDPISEHNRLYWYRQTLGQGPEFLTYFQNEAQLEKSRLLSDRFSAERPKGSFSTLEIQRTEQGDSAMYLCASSRRAGADTQYFGPGTRLTVL.

The rearrangement joins TRBV18 to TRBJ1-1; D not certain. V lost 2 bases, J lost 0 bases, and 10 bases lay in between. The CDR3 is 15 residues long. Germline V gives CDR1 KGHSH, CDR2 LQKENI. The CDR3 loop is CASSPGQTLNTEAFF. The DNA for the CDR3 is TGTGCCAGCTCACCAGGGCAGACCTTGAACACTGAAGCTTTCTTT.

The rearrangement joins TRBV6-6 to TRBJ1-5; D gene unclear. There are 15 residues in the CDR3. The V end lost 0 bases, the J end lost 0 bases, and 6 bases lay between the germline ends. Germline CDR1 reads MNHNY; CDR2 reads SVGAGI (reference sequence). The CDR3 DNA reads TGTGCCAGCAGTTACTCGTCTTATAGCAATCAGCCCCAGCATTTT. This codes for CASSYSSYSNQPQHF.

V usage is TRBV5-1 and J usage is TRBJ2-5, with 8 nucleotides matching TRBD1. The CDR3 totals 15 residues. The V and J ends lost 0 bases and 3 bases, in that order; junction bases with no gene match: 4. The germline CDR1 and CDR2 sequences are SGHRS and YFSETQ. As DNA, the CDR3 is TGCGCCAGCAGCTTGGCGGGGACAGGCGAAGAGACCCAGTACTTC. Translating it yields CASSLAGTGEETQYF.

The V call is TRBV15, the J call TRBJ2-3, with D possibly matching TRBD2 (6 bases). V was shortened by 2 bases and J by 2 bases, with 14 bases between the two germline ends. This CDR3 contains 16 residues. CDR1 and CDR2 from the germline V gene are LNHNV and YYDKDF (reference sequence). CDR3: CATSRKLAGPTDTQYF. The CDR3 nucleotides read TGTGCCACCAGCAGAAAGCTGGCGGGGCCCACAGATACGCAGTATTTT. Variable domain in full (rest from reference TRBV15 and TRBJ2-3): DAMVIQNPRYQVTQFGKPVTLSCSQTLNHNVMYWYQQKSSQAPKLLFHYYDKDFNNEADTPDNFQSRRPNTSFCFLDIRSPGLGDTAMYLCATSRKLAGPTDTQYFGPGTRLTVL.

V gene TRBV5-1 combines with J gene TRBJ2-7; D is unclear. Trimming removed 0 bases at V and 1 base at J, with 5 bases between. The CDR3 spans 13 residues. In germline, CDR1 is SGHRS, CDR2 YFSETQ. This chain's CDR3 is CASSLDHSYEQYF. CDR3 sequence (DNA): TGCGCCAGCAGCTTGGATCATTCCTACGAGCAGTACTTC.

The V and J genes are TRBV5-6 and TRBJ2-5; 11 bases line up with TRBD2. The CDR3 consists of 19 residues. The V segment lost 4 bases and the J segment 5 bases; nucleotides outside the gene matches: 19. Germline V CDR1 and CDR2: SGHDT, YYEEEE. The CDR3 protein is CASSPTGTRLAGMSETQYF. In nucleotides, the CDR3 is TGTGCCAGCAGCCCAACCGGTACCAGACTAGCGGGGATGTCGGAGACCCAGTACTTC.

V usage is TRBV5-6 and J usage is TRBJ1-1, with TRBD1 matching 7 bases. The CDR3 consists of 17 residues. The V gene end was trimmed by 3 bases and the J gene end by 4 bases; junction bases not matched to a gene: 15. The germline V gene encodes CDR1 SGHDT and CDR2 YYEEEE. This CDR3 reads CASSSAVYRGGGTEAFF. The DNA for the CDR3 is TGTGCCAGCAGCTCGGCGGTGTACAGGGGCGGCGGCACTGAAGCTTTCTTT.

This clone was observed once. The chain has TRBV19 and TRBJ1-2; possible D gene TRBD1, 6 bases. The CDR3 covers 16 residues. V was cut by 7 bases and J by 2 bases, with 20 bases left in between. CDR1 LNHDA and CDR2 SQIVND come from the germline V gene (reference sequence). CDR3 in DNA: TGTGCCAGTACCACCCCGGGGGGAAGGGGGAACTATGGCTACACCTTC. It specifies CASTTPGGRGNYGYTF.

The chain uses TRBV5-1 and TRBJ1-1; D ambiguous. Germline lookup yields CDR1 SGHRS and CDR2 YFSETQ. This CDR3 comprises 13 residues. V gave up 1 base and J gave up 7 bases, with 11 bases separating them. CDR3 protein: CASSLTLGSEAFF. In nucleotides, the CDR3 is TGCGCCAGCAGCTTGACCCTGGGGAGTGAAGCTTTCTTT.

Here the CDR3 reads CATSASRVSNEKLFF. CDR3 sequence (DNA): TGTGCCACCAGCGCCTCCAGGGTTTCCAATGAAAAACTGTTTTTT. The chain joins TRBV15 to TRBJ1-4, with D possibly matching TRBD1 (5 bases). CDR1 is LNHNV, CDR2 YYDKDF, per germline (reference sequence). The CDR3 has 15 residues. Trimming stripped 5 bases from V and 5 bases from J, with 15 bases between.

The chain links TRBV7-2 to TRBJ2-3; no reliable D call. The CDR3 is made up of 13 amino acids. V shed 4 bases and J shed 0 bases, with 5 bases lying between them. Germline CDR1 and CDR2: SGHTA and FQGNSA. CDR3 in DNA: TGTGCCAGCAGCTCCCCTAGCACAGATACGCAGTATTTT. It codes for CASSSPSTDTQYF.

This clone has a handful of counts. The V and J genes are TRBV4-1 and TRBJ1-2; weak D call: TRBD1 (6 bases). Between the trimmed V and J ends, which lost 2 bases and 4 bases, there was a span of 14 bases. The CDR3 totals 15 residues. Germline V gene sequence: CDR1 MGHRA, CDR2 YSYEKL. The CDR3 bases are TGCGCCAGCAGCCAACCCAAACAGGGATCCTATGGCTACACCTTC. Its translation: CASSQPKQGSYGYTF.

The V call is TRBV4-1, the J call TRBJ1-2; D is unclear. The germline V and J ends were trimmed by 3 bases and 2 bases, with 16 bases remaining between them. Germline loops: CDR1 MGHRA, CDR2 YSYEKL. This CDR3 is built from 16 residues. CDR3: CASSHPSGEFNYGYTF. The CDR3 nucleotides are TGCGCCAGCAGCCACCCCTCCGGGGAGTTCAACTATGGCTACACCTTC.